This record covers a single T cell receptor beta chain. Its cognate antigen is unknown. The data belong to a study of untreated major depressive disorder. General study points: CD4+ T cells from depressed patients used TRBV05-01 (Vbeta 5.1) more often than controls. Findings may not generalize because the study sample was small.

Generated by immunoSEQ multiplex PCR, the TCRdb table keeps only in-frame clones and is missing some. Of just over 20,000 clones listed, over 80% are singletons. The CDR3 runs 14 residues. Germline V gene lookup returns CDR1 SGHRS and CDR2 YFSETQ. Trimming took 4 bases from V and 2 from J; bases not matched to a gene: 4. Participants were all of European descent. The chain combines TRBV5-1 with TRBJ2-5; 8 bases line up with TRBD2. The receptor comes from a man aged 25 to 40 in good health. Sequencing was done on a sample of CD4+ T cells from PBMCs. The CDR3 reads CASSEIAGQETQYF. DNA for the CDR3: TGCGCCAGCAGCGAAATAGCGGGACAAGAGACCCAGTACTTC.